This T cell receptor beta chain was recorded in a study of Ad26.COV2.S vaccination and SARS-CoV-2 variants (dated by TCRdb to the early 2020s). With regard to the full study: Vaccine-arm donors were drawn from COV1001, a multicentre, randomized, double-blind, placebo-controlled phase I-IIa trial of Ad26.COV2.S in healthy adults. TCRbeta repertoire sequencing was used to assess the specificity and breadth of SARS-CoV-2-reactive T cell receptors after Ad26.COV2.S vaccination. A total of 32 samples were included in the TCR-sequenced set, comprising around 19 Ad26.COV2.S vaccine recipients, 5 placebo recipients and 8 SARS-CoV-2 convalescent individuals. Ad26.COV2.S was administered intramuscularly at a dose of 5x10^10 or 1x10^11 viral particles, either as one shot or as two shots given 56 days apart. Participants in the trial were split at random into five groups of five each, receiving low-dose or high-dose Ad26.COV2.S once or twice, or else placebo on both occasions. Blinding of investigators to trial group allocation was maintained during experiments and outcome assessment. Study-wide conclusions, independent of this receptor: Comparable non-spike TCR breadth was observed between vaccine and placebo recipients, consistent with only spike being contained in the vaccine. After vaccination, spike-specific CD8+ and CD4+ T cell responses were reported to show substantial breadth. The study was not powered for comparison of responses between vaccine doses or regimens. The authors noted that total T cell responses may have been underestimated by the TCR breadth and depth analyses. Spike-specific TCR breadth was higher in Ad26.COV2.S recipients than in placebo recipients (P = 0.0014).

The immunoSEQ Assay was the method used to sequence TCRbeta CDR3 regions. After extraction, genomic DNA underwent amplification by bias-controlled multiplex PCR, followed by high-throughput sequencing. The study's own analysis went as follows. To quantify the absolute abundance of every unique TCRbeta CDR3 region, sequences were collapsed and filtered. T cell fraction was estimated by normalizing TCRbeta template counts to usable DNA, which was measured by amplifying reference genes present in all nucleated cells. Repertoire TCRs were annotated as SARS-CoV-2-specific by exact matching of V gene, CDR3 amino acid sequence and J gene to a known reactive TCR set. MIRA supplied the reference SARS-CoV-2 TCR set, which was filtered for enrichment in COVID-19-positive ImmuneCODE repertoires so that public or cross-reactive TCRs were removed. Using the MIRA antigens, annotated TCRs were further analysed by specific ORF or by position within an ORF. Breadth was defined as annotated unique rearrangements over total unique productive rearrangements; depth was the summed frequency of those rearrangements. TCR breadth was compared between groups using two-sided Wilcoxon rank-sum tests. The table was pulled from immuneACCESS by TCRdb, which kept in-frame rearrangements only. Such tables lose some clones; where checked, under half of the loss comes from unresolved V genes, and the rest has no known cause. That table supplies the V and J calls and clone size; D and trimming were determined from the DNA. The sample table contains some 250,000 clones; only one count was recorded for roughly 90% of them. The top ten constitute around 11% of the sample.

This clone was detected only once. This receptor's antigen is unknown. No much larger clone exists at a distance of one base, and base qualities are not known. At the junction V is shortened by 2 bases and J by 4 bases; bases outside the gene matches: 7. Counted from cysteine to phenylalanine, this CDR3 has 17 amino acids. Only the CDR3 DNA stays, 51 bases, in frame from base 1. CDR1 SGHNT and CDR2 YENEEA are derived from the germline V gene. What the treatment or condition label conveys for this sample: about 20 received Ad26.COV2.S at low or high dose, single or two shots; about 5 received placebo; per-sample allocation not given. Repertoires of vaccine and placebo recipients were sequenced from samples collected on day 63 after the first injection. In Cohort 1b, more than 20 adults aged 18-55 years were enrolled at a single site in Boston, USA, between 29 July and 7 August 2020. Ad26.COV2.S consisted of a replication-incompetent adenovirus type 26 vector by which a prefusion-stabilized SARS-CoV-2 spike protein from the original Wuhan strain was expressed.

The sequencing here drew on peripheral blood, taken in a trial of Ad26.COV2.S vaccine versus placebo. The TCR sequence derives from a person aged 18-60 years who received the Ad26.COV2.S COVID-19 vaccine or a placebo. The chain joins TRBV11-3 to TRBJ2-2; TRBD1 fits 10 bases in the junction. Here is the DNA: TGTGCCAGCAGCTTAAATAGGTGGACAGGGGGCACCGGGGAGCTGTTTTTT. It is translated as CASSLNRWTGGTGELFF.